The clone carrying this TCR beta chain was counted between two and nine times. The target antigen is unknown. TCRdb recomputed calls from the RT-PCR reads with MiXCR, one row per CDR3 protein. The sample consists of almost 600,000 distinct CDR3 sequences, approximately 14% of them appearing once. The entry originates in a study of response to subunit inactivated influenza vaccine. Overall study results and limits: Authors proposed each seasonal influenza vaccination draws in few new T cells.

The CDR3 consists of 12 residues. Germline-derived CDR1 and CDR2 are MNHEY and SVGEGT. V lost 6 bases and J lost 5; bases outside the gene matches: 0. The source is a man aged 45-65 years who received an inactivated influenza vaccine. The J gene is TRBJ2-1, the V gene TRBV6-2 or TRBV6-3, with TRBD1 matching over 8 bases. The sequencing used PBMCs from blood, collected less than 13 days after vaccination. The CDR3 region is CASRDRDNEQFF. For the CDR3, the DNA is TGTGCCAGCAGGGACAGGGACAATGAGCAGTTCTTC.